This entry describes one T cell receptor (beta chain). The sample holds a few counts of this clonotype. Its binding antigen is unknown. No per-base quality is available; no much larger clone lies one base away. Stable Graves' hyperthyroidism was defined as the absence of progression to ophthalmopathy over 18 months of follow-up. Hyperthyroidism patients were newly diagnosed, with disease duration under 2 months, and aged 18 to 65 years. The study excluded patients with uncontrolled infections, other autoimmune diseases, pregnancy or lactation. Diagnoses relied on clinical symptoms, serum thyroxine and TRAb, thyroid ultrasound and orbital computed tomography. PBMCs were separated from under 11 ml of fresh peripheral blood using Ficoll-Paque density gradient centrifugation. Trizol reagent was used to extract total RNA, and RNA quality was then checked on an Agilent 2100 Bioanalyzer. The TCR beta CDR3 regions were amplified from RNA transcripts. The first round of RT-PCR for the TCR CDR3 was performed with the HTBI primer set and the Qiagen OneStep RT-PCR kit. Libraries were constructed in a second round of multiplex PCR, after which size selection and purification were carried out. The libraries were sequenced on an Illumina HiSeq2000 using paired-end 100 bp reads. As for how the authors treated the data: SOAPnuke was used to process the raw data, removing reads that contained adapters or uncalled bases, had a mean Phred below 15, or lacked an exact match to the constant primer or identifier. COPE v1.2.5 was used to merge high-quality paired reads, and clonotypes were defined as unique nucleotide sequences. MiTCR v1.1 was used to align clonotypes to the IMGT TRBV, TRBD and TRBJ reference segments. The analysis included only V-J combinations with a frequency above 0.0001, which together covered around 99% of the repertoires. A TCS score was defined as the ratio between F50 (clonal expansion) and ExV (chaos), using BLOSUM62-based TCRdist between CDR3 peptides within each V-J. Welch's t-statistics and random forest reduced 450 to 600 V-J features to some 14, which were used in a naive Bayes classifier (R e1071). In TCRdb, the public reads were trimmed at Q25 with fastp and aligned with MiXCR, with productive beta chains retained. Every distinct CDR3 protein forms one entry, paired with its most common genes and DNA. The V and J calls here are based on TCRdb, not the publication. The sample table holds 300,000 to 450,000 distinct CDR3 sequences, of which over 11% were seen once. The biggest ten clones account for 11% of the sample.

The data were obtained in a study of T cells in Graves' hyperthyroidism and ophthalmopathy (dated by TCRdb to between 2018 and 2020). Concerning the study at large: Peripheral blood was sampled at the time of initial diagnosis, prior to any treatment. The paper describes TCR Vbeta CDR3 sequencing of 135 peripheral blood samples, made up of approximately 40 ophthalmopathy patients, more than 70 hyperthyroidism patients and 17 progressor patients. A discovery cohort of fewer than 110 patients, about 40 with Graves' ophthalmopathy and 55 to 65 with stable Graves' hyperthyroidism, was used to find distinguishing TCR V-J signatures. Whether ophthalmopathy could be predicted prospectively was tested in an independent validation cohort made up of 18 to 20 hyperthyroidism patients plus 17 patients who later progressed to ophthalmopathy. For training and testing, the 80 to 100 patients in the discovery cohort were randomly divided in a 7:3 ratio. After blood sampling, hyperthyroidism patients were treated with methimazole at a starting dose of 30 mg daily, and ophthalmopathy patients were treated with high-dose intravenous methylprednisolone. In addition, the study compared T-cell repertoires in thyroid tissue and in blood from five or six Graves' hyperthyroidism patients. Results and caveats for the whole study, not just this receptor: A model built on a 13 V-J signature distinguished ophthalmopathy from stable hyperthyroidism, reaching approximately 89% sensitivity and about 81% specificity in cross-validation and 80%/75% in testing. Sample size was not statistically predetermined, and blinding of investigators to group allocation was not performed. During validation, the model predicted progression to ophthalmopathy a median of about 6.5 months ahead of onset, with almost 71% sensitivity and around 72% specificity. Most expanded thyroid clonotypes (frequency above 0.001) were also detected in blood, a finding suggesting that blood repertoires may reflect thyroid immune responses.

According to the germline V gene (reference sequence), CDR1 reads DFQATT and CDR2 reads SNEGSKA. Here V drops 6 bases and J drops 7 bases, and the junction holds 7 bases not matched to any gene. The cysteine opens and the phenylalanine closes a CDR3 of 15 amino acids. Of the read, only the CDR3 DNA is kept; its 45 bases are in frame from base 1. The sample comprised blood. Recombination joined TRBV20-1 with TRBJ2-2, and 14 junction bases match TRBD2. The receptor was derived from a woman aged 55-70 years with Graves' hyperthyroidism. At the DNA level, the sequence is TGCAGTGCAAAGGGACTAGCGGGAGAAGGCGGGGAGCTGTTTTTT. Its protein is CSAKGLAGEGGELFF.